A single sample gave rise to the 31 T cell receptor beta chains below, sequenced in a study of shared clonotypes between healthy human individuals. The protocol was immunoSEQ multiplex PCR, while the TCRdb copy is restricted to in-frame clones and leaves out a portion. In the table there are hundreds of thousands of clones, around three quarters of which are singletons. The specimen was memory CD4+ T cells sorted from blood. Subset in this sample: CD45RA-negative fraction. Receptors were obtained from a woman in her twenties or thirties in good health.

This chain joins TRBV28 and TRBJ2-5, with 8 bases lining up with TRBD1. The V gene's germline CDR1 is MDHEN and CDR2 SYDVKM. The J segment lost 5 bases and the V segment lost 6 bases, leaving 11 bases of the junction unmatched. The CDR3 has 15 residues. The CDR3 nucleotides read TGTGCCAGCAGGAACCCACAGGGGGAATGGGAGACCCAGTACTTC. Protein sequence: CASRNPQGEWETQYF.

The chain links TRBV5-1 to TRBJ2-1; 7 bases fit TRBD2. The junction had 8 bases not matched to a gene; V was cut back by 0 bases and J by 8 bases. CDR3 length: 15 residues. Germline CDR1 and CDR2: SGHRS and YFSETQ. The CDR3 nucleotides are TGCGCCAGCAGCTTGGTGGGGGAGGGTTTCGATGAGCAGTTCTTC. This encodes CASSLVGEGFDEQFF.

This rearrangement joins TRBV6-6 to TRBJ1-5, with D perhaps matching TRBD1 (5 bases). CDR3 size: 12 residues. From germline, CDR1 is MNHNY and CDR2 SVGAGI (reference sequence). V lost 8 bases and J 4 bases, leaving 9 bases between the germline ends. In DNA form, the CDR3 reads TGTGCCAGCGGGGGGGGGAATCAGCCCCAGCATTTT. Protein sequence: CASGGGNQPQHF.

The count of this clone is one. The chain combines TRBV5-6 with TRBJ1-2; D is unresolved. Deletions cut 0 bases from V and 8 bases from J, with 8 bases between. The germline V gene has CDR1 SGHDT and CDR2 YYEEEE. This CDR3 is built from 12 residues. This CDR3 reads CASSLEVEGYTF. The CDR3 DNA reads as TGTGCCAGCAGCTTGGAGGTGGAAGGCTACACCTTC. Variable domain in full (rest from reference TRBV5-6 and TRBJ1-2): DAGVTQSPTHLIKTRGQQVTLRCSPKSGHDTVSWYQQALGQGPQFIFQYYEEEERQRGNFPDRFSGHQFPNYSSELNVNALLLGDSALYLCASSLEVEGYTFGSGTRLTVV.

The CDR3 DNA is TGTGCCAGCAGCTCGATAGCGGGAGTTAACGAGCAGTACTTC. Residues: CASSSIAGVNEQYF. The genes are TRBV5-5 and TRBJ2-7, with 9 bases matching TRBD2. This CDR3 comprises 14 residues. Germline CDR1 SGHKS, CDR2 YYEKEE (reference sequence). V was clipped by 3 bases and J by 5 bases; unmatched bases: 6.

There are many counts of this clone. The rearrangement joins TRBV5-1 to TRBJ2-4; 13 bases align to TRBD2. The V and J ends lost 3 bases and 0 bases, in that order; junction bases with no gene match: 6. The length of the CDR3 is 18 residues. Germline CDR1 and CDR2: SGHRS and YFSETQ. CDR3 amino acids: CASSWTSGGQIAKNIQYF. The CDR3 DNA is TGCGCCAGCAGCTGGACTAGCGGGGGACAAATAGCCAAAAACATTCAGTACTTC.

The J gene is TRBJ2-3, the V gene TRBV28; D gene uncertain. The CDR3 is made up of 12 amino acids. Deletions cut 4 bases from V and 6 bases from J, with 8 bases between. Germline V gene data show CDR1 as MDHEN and CDR2 as SYDVKM. The CDR3 loop is CASSSSPDTQYF. In nucleotides, the CDR3 is TGTGCCAGCAGTTCCTCACCGGATACGCAGTATTTT.

J is TRBJ2-7 and V is TRBV6-5; the D gene is possibly TRBD2 (6 bases). Trimming removed 2 bases from V and 2 bases from J, with 16 bases in between. The V gene's germline CDR1 is MNHEY and CDR2 SVGAGI. This CDR3 region has 16 residues. CDR3 residues: CASSYKGLAGTYEQYF. Written as DNA, the CDR3 is TGTGCCAGCAGTTACAAGGGCTTGGCGGGAACCTACGAGCAGTACTTC.

The gene calls are TRBV19 and TRBJ2-2, with D possibly TRBD1 on 6 matching bases. The CDR3 contains 15 residues. Germline CDR1 is LNHDA and CDR2 is SQIVND (reference sequence). The V end was cut by 8 bases, the J end by 1 base, with 14 bases between. The DNA of the CDR3 is TGTGCCAGTCTTGGACAGTCTAAGAACACCGGGGAGCTGTTTTTT. Translated: CASLGQSKNTGELFF.

This clone was observed a few times. Other DNA variants within this sample encode the same CDR3. The chain uses TRBV5-4 and TRBJ2-7, with no clear D. The germline V gene has CDR1 SGHNT and CDR2 YYREEE (reference sequence). CDR3 length equals 14 residues. Trimming pared 0 bases from V and 5 bases from J, leaving 12 bases between. The CDR3 coding sequence is TGTGCCAGCAGCTTGGATCTGGTCTTCCACGAGCAGTACTTC. Its protein is CASSLDLVFHEQYF.

The V and J genes are TRBV5-1 and TRBJ2-5; D uncertain. Germline values: CDR1 SGHRS, CDR2 YFSETQ. Trimming stripped 6 bases from V and 0 bases from J, with 15 bases between. The CDR3 runs to 15 residues. The CDR3 here is CASTPSHGYQETQYF. For the CDR3, the DNA is TGCGCCAGCACCCCTTCCCACGGGTACCAAGAGACCCAGTACTTC. The full variable domain, with the rest looked up from reference TRBV5-1 and TRBJ2-5, is KAGVTQTPRYLIKTRGQQVTLSCSPISGHRSVSWYQQTPGQGLQFLFEYFSETQRNKGNFPGRFSGRQFSNSRSEMNVSTLELGDSALYLCASTPSHGYQETQYFGPGTRLLVL.

A single count supports this clone. The chain uses TRBV29-1 and TRBJ1-1, with 10 bases identical to TRBD1. The CDR3 length is 14 residues. Germline V CDR1 and CDR2: SQVTM, ANQGSEA. V was clipped by 3 bases and J by 5 bases; unmatched bases: 6. The CDR3 sequence: CSVDFPGQGTEAFF. The CDR3 DNA reads TGCAGCGTTGACTTCCCGGGACAGGGGACTGAAGCTTTCTTT.

The V and J genes are TRBV25-1 and TRBJ2-3; 8 bases are shared with TRBD2. Germline CDR1 and CDR2: MGHDK and SYGVNS. V dropped 6 bases and J dropped 4; count of bases not matched to a gene: 12. This CDR3 comprises 16 residues. The chain's CDR3 is CASRNEAGGYPDTQYF. The CDR3 DNA reads as TGTGCCAGCAGGAACGAGGCGGGAGGATATCCAGATACGCAGTATTTT. The variable domain in full, with the rest retrieved from reference TRBV25-1 and TRBJ2-3, is EADIYQTPRYLVIGTGKKITLECSQTMGHDKMYWYQQDPGMELHLIHYSYGVNSTEKGDLSSESTVSRIRTEHFPLTLESARPSHTSQYLCASRNEAGGYPDTQYFGPGTRLTVL.

The chain couples TRBV9 to TRBJ2-5; D not resolved. The DNA end lines up better with TRBJ2-7; the J call may be wrong. The CDR3 spans 12 residues. The V gene's germline CDR1 is SGDLS and CDR2 YYNGEE. CDR3 bases: TGTGCCAGCAGCGTAACTGGCTACGAGCAGTACTTC. It encodes CASSVTGYEQYF.

The chain has TRBV7-9 and TRBJ2-3; 11 bases line up with TRBD2. Germline V gives CDR1 SEHNR, CDR2 FQNEAQ (reference sequence). The length of the CDR3 is 16 residues. The V and J ends lost 1 base and 2 bases, in that order; junction bases with no gene match: 2. Written as DNA, the CDR3 is TGTGCCAGCAGCTTAGGACTAGCGGGACTCACAGATACGCAGTATTTT. Amino acids: CASSLGLAGLTDTQYF.

The chain links TRBV5-6 to TRBJ2-4; D may correspond to TRBD1 or TRBD2 (6 bases each). Germline CDR1 reads SGHDT; CDR2 reads YYEEEE. V was shortened by 4 bases and J by 1 base, with 15 bases between the two germline ends. The CDR3 is 16 residues long. The CDR3 DNA reads as TGTGCCAGCAGCCTACTGAGGGGGGATGCCAAAAACATTCAGTACTTC. This codes for CASSLLRGDAKNIQYF.

This chain uses TRBV6-5 with TRBJ2-2; 10 bases match TRBD1. CDR3 length: 14 amino acids. CDR1 and CDR2 from the germline V gene are MNHEY and SVGAGI. Germline trimming cut 5 bases from V and 8 bases from J; bases unmatched to any gene: 5. The CDR3 loop is CASSRDRGSGELFF. The CDR3 bases are TGTGCCAGCAGTCGGGACAGGGGATCGGGGGAGCTGTTTTTT.

This clone was recorded once. The chain is built from TRBV19 and TRBJ2-5; 9 nucleotides line up with TRBD1. The DNA end favors TRBJ2-7, so the J call may be wrong. The CDR3 sequence is 14 residues long. CDR1 and CDR2 from the germline V gene are LNHDA and SQIVND (reference sequence). As DNA, the CDR3 is TGTGCCAGTAGTCGCCGGACAGGGGAAAACGAGCAGTACTTC. This translates into CASSRRTGENEQYF.

This clone was found a few times. The V and J genes are TRBV5-1 and TRBJ1-3, with D uncertain. The V and J ends lost 5 bases and 1 base respectively, with 10 bases between them. The CDR3 spans 14 residues. CDR1 and CDR2 (germline): SGHRS, YFSETQ. The CDR3 loop reads CASSRSESGNTIYF. The CDR3 DNA is TGCGCCAGCAGTAGGTCTGAGTCTGGAAACACCATATATTTT.

This clone was picked up a small number of times. The chain couples TRBV7-2 to TRBJ2-1; 7 bases are shared with TRBD2. Germline values: CDR1 SGHTA, CDR2 FQGNSA. The CDR3 totals 15 residues. The V gene end was trimmed by 5 bases and the J gene end by 5 bases; junction bases not matched to a gene: 9. The CDR3 DNA reads as TGTGCCAGCAGCGCCAACGCTCTAGCGGACAATGAGCAGTTCTTC. Protein sequence: CASSANALADNEQFF.

This clone was counted once. V is TRBV6-6 and J is TRBJ2-5; 7 bases line up with TRBD1. J was trimmed by 5 bases and V by 8 bases; bases with no gene match: 8. Germline V gene data show CDR1 as MNHNY and CDR2 as SVGAGI (reference sequence). CDR3 length equals 13 residues. This chain's CDR3 is CASATQTGETQYF. CDR3 sequence (DNA): TGTGCCAGCGCGACACAGACAGGGGAGACCCAGTACTTC.

The CDR3 sequence: CASHVPSGYNEQFF. The CDR3 DNA reads TGTGCCAGCCATGTGCCTAGCGGATACAATGAGCAGTTCTTC. The chain combines TRBV7-9 with TRBJ2-1, with 7 bases matching TRBD2. CDR3 length: 14 residues. V was clipped by 8 bases and J by 4 bases; unmatched bases: 8. Germline assignment: CDR1 SEHNR and CDR2 FQNEAQ (reference sequence).

The V call is TRBV10-3, the J call TRBJ2-7; D is unclear. V lost 4 bases, J lost 3 bases, and 10 bases lay in between. This CDR3 contains 13 residues. Germline V gives CDR1 ENHRY, CDR2 SYGVKD. CDR3 amino acids: CAISVAADYEQYF. CDR3 coding DNA: TGTGCCATCAGTGTGGCTGCAGACTACGAGCAGTACTTC.

The CDR3 sequence: CASRSDGYYGYTF. The CDR3 DNA sequence: TGTGCCAGCAGATCGGACGGATACTATGGCTACACCTTC. V and J are TRBV28 and TRBJ1-2; D unresolved. Germline loops: CDR1 MDHEN, CDR2 SYDVKM. Trimming took 6 bases from V and 3 from J, leaving 11 bases between them. CDR3 length equals 13 residues.

V gene TRBV7-3 combines with J gene TRBJ2-2, with 11 nucleotides matching TRBD2. The CDR3 is made up of 15 amino acids. Germline values: CDR1 SGHTA, CDR2 FQGTGA. Trimming cost V 5 bases and J 4 bases; bases outside gene matches: 3. CDR3 sequence: CASSITSGSTGELFF. The CDR3 region has the DNA TGTGCCAGCAGCATCACTAGCGGGAGCACCGGGGAGCTGTTTTTT.

This clone was seen a few times. V gene TRBV7-2 combines with J gene TRBJ2-7; D is ambiguous. V shed 1 base and J shed 6 bases, with 25 bases lying between them. Germline V gene lookup returns CDR1 SGHTA and CDR2 FQGNSA. This CDR3 comprises 18 residues. CDR3 region: CASSLVGGGASRAGEQYF. CDR3 sequence (DNA): TGTGCCAGCAGCTTAGTCGGCGGTGGAGCTAGTCGAGCCGGCGAGCAGTACTTC.

This rearrangement joins TRBV5-6 to TRBJ2-5; D call uncertain. The DNA end lines up better with TRBJ2-7; the J call may be wrong. Per germline, CDR1 SGHDT and CDR2 YYEEEE. The CDR3 sequence is 13 residues long. CDR3 DNA sequence: TGTGCCAGCAGCTCCCTCGCCTACTACGAGCAGTACTTC. Translating gives CASSSLAYYEQYF.

The chain carries TRBV11-2 and TRBJ2-5, with TRBD2 matching over 7 bases. The trim removed 1 base at V and 1 base at J, leaving 3 bases unmatched. Germline V lookup: CDR1 SGHAT, CDR2 FQNNGV. The CDR3 loop spans 15 amino acids. The DNA of the CDR3 is TGTGCCAGCAGCTTAGGTGGGACTATCCAAGAGACCCAGTACTTC. This codes for CASSLGGTIQETQYF.

This rearrangement joins TRBV5-4 to TRBJ2-7, with D maybe TRBD2 (6 bases). The CDR3 contains 16 residues. Germline CDR1 SGHNT, CDR2 YYREEE (reference sequence). Trimming stripped 0 bases from V and 0 bases from J, with 13 bases between. The CDR3 DNA reads as TGTGCCAGCAGCTTGGTGAACAGCGGGCCCTCCTACGAGCAGTACTTC. Protein product: CASSLVNSGPSYEQYF.

This sequence joins TRBV28 and TRBJ1-1, with D hard to call. CDR1 and CDR2 from the germline V gene are MDHEN and SYDVKM. The CDR3 has 11 residues. The germline V and J ends were trimmed by 10 bases and 8 bases, with 14 bases remaining between them. DNA for the CDR3: TGTGCCACCTTTGGCAGGACGGAAGCTTTCTTT. Translation: CATFGRTEAFF.

The rearrangement joins TRBV18 to TRBJ2-4; D may be TRBD1 or TRBD2 (5 bases each). The germline V gene has CDR1 KGHSH and CDR2 LQKENI. V was shortened by 6 bases and J by 0 bases, with 18 bases between the two germline ends. The CDR3 loop spans 17 amino acids. CDR3 DNA sequence: TGTGCCAGCTCCCCTCCCGGGGCCCCTATAGCCAAAAACATTCAGTACTTC. This translates into CASSPPGAPIAKNIQYF.